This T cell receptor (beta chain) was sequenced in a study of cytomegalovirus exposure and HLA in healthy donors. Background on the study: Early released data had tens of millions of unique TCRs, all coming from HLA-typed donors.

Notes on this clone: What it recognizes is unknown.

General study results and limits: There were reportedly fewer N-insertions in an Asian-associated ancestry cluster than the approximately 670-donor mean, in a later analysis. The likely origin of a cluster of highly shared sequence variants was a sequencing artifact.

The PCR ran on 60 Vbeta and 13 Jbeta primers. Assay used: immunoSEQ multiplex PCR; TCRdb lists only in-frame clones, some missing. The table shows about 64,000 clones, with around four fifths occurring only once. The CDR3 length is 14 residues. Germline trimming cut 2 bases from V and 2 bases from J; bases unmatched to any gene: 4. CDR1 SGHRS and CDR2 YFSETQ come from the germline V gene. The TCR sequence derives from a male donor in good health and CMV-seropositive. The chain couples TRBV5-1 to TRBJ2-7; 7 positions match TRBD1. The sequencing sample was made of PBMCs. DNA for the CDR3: TGCGCCAGCAGCTTTAGGACAGGCACCTACGAGCAGTACTTC. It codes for CASSFRTGTYEQYF.